What follows is one TCR beta chain and its context. The antigen is not known. This sample stems from a study of graft-versus-host responses after intestinal transplantation. Whole-study context: For two to four years after anti-thymocyte globulin induction, all recipients took tacrolimus and steroids.

CDR1 is SGDLS, CDR2 YYNGEE, per germline. This CDR3 has 13 residues. V shed 3 bases and J shed 1 base, with 7 bases lying between them. Produced via immunoSEQ multiplex PCR; TCRdb's table is partial and in-frame only. The table records 50,000 to 80,000 clones, 90% of them present only once. Study-level points and caveats: Recipient marrow showed GvH clones, some seen first in ileum or blood.

V usage is TRBV9 and J usage is TRBJ1-1; D remains unclear. The sequence was collected from a human donor who was the organ donor for an intestinal transplant. This specimen consisted of unstimulated CD8+ T cells sorted from spleen or lymph node cells, obtained before transplant. In nucleotides, the CDR3 is TGTGCCAGCAGCGATACACGGAACACTGAAGCTTTCTTT. Protein product: CASSDTRNTEAFF.